A single sample is the source of the 18 T cell receptor beta chains below, sequenced in a study of blood T cell repertoires in COVID-19. The protocol was immunoSEQ multiplex PCR, while the TCRdb copy is restricted to in-frame clones and leaves out a portion. The sample has 250,000 or so clones, 85% to 90% seen once. The source material was peripheral blood. These receptors were taken from a woman aged 55-69 years with COVID-19, enrolled during active disease.

The CDR3 reads CASSQGQHGGTDTQYF. In DNA form, the CDR3 reads TGTGCCAGCAGCCAGGGTCAACATGGAGGCACAGATACGCAGTATTTT. The V gene is TRBV4-2, the J gene TRBJ2-3; no firm D call. This CDR3 has 16 residues. Germline CDR1 is LGHNA and CDR2 is YNFKEQ. Between the trimmed V and J ends, which lost 3 bases and 1 base, there was a span of 14 bases.

The chain joins TRBV18 to TRBJ2-1; TRBD2 matches 10 bases. The CDR3 contains 17 residues. The V segment lost 2 bases and the J segment 7 bases; nucleotides outside the gene matches: 11. The germline V gene has CDR1 KGHSH and CDR2 LQKENI. This chain's CDR3 is CASSPGFSGGARNEQFF. CDR3 coding DNA: TGTGCCAGCTCACCAGGCTTCAGCGGGGGGGCTCGGAATGAGCAGTTCTTC. Full variable domain (outside the CDR3, taken from reference TRBV18 and TRBJ2-1): NAGVMQNPRHLVRRRGQEARLRCSPMKGHSHVYWYRQLPEEGLKFMVYLQKENIIDESGMPKERFSAEFPKEGPSILRIQQVVRGDSAAYFCASSPGFSGGARNEQFFGPGTRLTVL.

The V gene is TRBV29-1, the J gene TRBJ1-1, with TRBD1 identical over 7 bases. The germline gives CDR1 SQVTM, CDR2 ANQGSEA. CDR3 length: 13 amino acids. The CDR3 DNA reads as TGCAGTGCGAGGGGGCAGATGAACACTGAAGCTTTCTTT. It translates to CSARGQMNTEAFF.

The chain recombines TRBV5-6 with TRBJ1-1; 9 bases are shared with TRBD1. The CDR3 is 15 amino acids. Germline V gene data show CDR1 as SGHDT and CDR2 as YYEEEE. Trimming at V came to 4 bases and at J to 4 bases, leaving 8 bases not matched to a gene. DNA for the CDR3: TGTGCCAGCAGCGCGTTTGACAGGGGGTTCACTGAAGCTTTCTTT. Protein sequence: CASSAFDRGFTEAFF.

CDR3 DNA sequence: TGTGCCAGCAGTTACTCCCAGGACTATGGCTACACCTTC. Translating gives CASSYSQDYGYTF. The chain employs TRBV6-5 and TRBJ1-2, with D uncertain. The CDR3 loop spans 13 amino acids. CDR1 is MNHEY, CDR2 SVGAGI, per germline. V lost 0 bases and J lost 3, with 5 bases in between.

The chain links TRBV18 to TRBJ2-1; D gene unclear. CDR1 is KGHSH and CDR2 is LQKENI in the germline V gene. The ends were cut back, 0 bases at V and 7 bases at J, with 16 bases in the middle. This CDR3 has 16 amino acids. The CDR3 sequence is CASSPPELVVGNEQFF. The CDR3 DNA reads TGTGCCAGCTCACCACCTGAGCTAGTCGTTGGGAATGAGCAGTTCTTC.

This chain uses TRBV29-1 with TRBJ2-7, with TRBD1 identical over 8 bases. Germline V gene sequence: CDR1 SQVTM, CDR2 ANQGSEA. The CDR3 runs to 12 residues. V lost 6 bases and J lost 5; bases outside the gene matches: 6. The CDR3 DNA is TGCAGCGTCCCACAGGGGGGAGACGAGCAGTACTTC. It is translated as CSVPQGGDEQYF.

The CDR3 sequence: CASSRTGYDEKLFF. In DNA form, the CDR3 reads TGTGCCAGCAGCCGGACAGGGTATGATGAAAAACTGTTTTTT. V gene TRBV3-1 (or the pseudogene TRBV3-2) combines with J gene TRBJ1-4; 8 bases are a match to TRBD1. V was clipped by 4 bases and J by 6 bases; unmatched bases: 4. Germline assignment: CDR1 LGHDT and CDR2 YNNKEL (reference sequence). This CDR3 has 14 amino acids.

This chain connects TRBV13 to TRBJ2-1; the match to TRBD2 covers 9 bases. This CDR3 region has 18 residues. The germline gives CDR1 PRHDT, CDR2 FYEKMQ (reference sequence). V shed 1 base and J 7 bases; nucleotides not matched to a gene: 14. In DNA, the CDR3 is TGTGCCAGCAGCTTAGCAAGCGGGGGGCCTGACCTGGATAATGAGCAGTTCTTC. Translation gives CASSLASGGPDLDNEQFF.

This chain uses TRBV4-2 with TRBJ1-2; TRBD1 is a possible D gene (5 bases). The length of the CDR3 is 15 residues. V lost 0 bases to trimming and J lost 4 bases, with 12 bases between them. CDR1 is LGHNA, CDR2 YNFKEQ, per germline. CDR3 DNA: TGTGCCAGCAGCCAAGAGGCCAGGCAGGGCTATGGCTACACCTTC. It is translated as CASSQEARQGYGYTF.

The table lists this clone with a few counts. V and J are TRBV5-5 and TRBJ1-2; 7 nucleotides align to TRBD1. CDR1 and CDR2 (germline): SGHKS, YYEKEE (reference sequence). Losses at the gene ends were 4 bases for V and 5 bases for J; bases not matched to a gene: 11. CDR3 length: 15 residues. The CDR3 spells CASSRGSGTDYGYTF. As DNA, the CDR3 is TGTGCCAGCAGCAGGGGCTCCGGGACAGATTATGGCTACACCTTC.

This clone was seen a few times. V usage is TRBV6-5 and J usage is TRBJ1-2; D may be TRBD1 (5 bases). The germline V gene has CDR1 MNHEY and CDR2 SVGAGI. The V end was cut by 0 bases, the J end by 4 bases, with 9 bases between. This CDR3 is built from 14 residues. This CDR3 reads CASSYSTASYGYTF. CDR3 DNA: TGTGCCAGCAGTTACTCGACAGCATCCTATGGCTACACCTTC.

The V gene is TRBV28, the J gene TRBJ1-2, with TRBD1 as a possible D gene (5 bases). The ends were cut back, 1 base at V and 4 bases at J, with 13 bases in the middle. The CDR3 sequence is 15 residues long. The germline CDR1 and CDR2 sequences are MDHEN and SYDVKM. In DNA, the CDR3 is TGTGCCAGCAGTTTATCAGGGAGGGTTCTCTATGGCTACACCTTC. Its translation is CASSLSGRVLYGYTF.

This clone came up once. The genes are TRBV5-1 and TRBJ2-7; the D gene is possibly TRBD1 (5 bases). The germline CDR1 and CDR2 sequences are SGHRS and YFSETQ. V was clipped by 0 bases and J by 2 bases, with 12 bases between them. The length of the CDR3 is 15 residues. This CDR3 reads CASSLEPGHTYEQYF. CDR3 nucleotides: TGCGCCAGCAGCTTGGAACCAGGGCACACCTACGAGCAGTACTTC.

The chain joins TRBV5-1 to TRBJ1-1; 7 bases line up with TRBD1. This CDR3 has 15 residues. Per the germline V gene, CDR1 is SGHRS and CDR2 is YFSETQ. V shed 7 bases, J shed 2 bases, and the junction held 11 bases outside the gene matches. The CDR3 sequence: CASGVQGMPNTEAFF. The CDR3 DNA is TGCGCCAGCGGGGTACAGGGGATGCCTAACACTGAAGCTTTCTTT.

The V call is TRBV19, the J call TRBJ2-7; D may be TRBD1 (6 bases). The CDR3 is 15 residues long. Trimming pared 1 base from V and 0 bases from J, leaving 10 bases between. Germline loops: CDR1 LNHDA, CDR2 SQIVND (reference sequence). The CDR3 loop is CASSIGTGHSYEQYF. The CDR3 DNA sequence: TGTGCCAGTAGTATAGGAACAGGGCACTCCTACGAGCAGTACTTC.

The rearrangement joins TRBV7-6 to TRBJ2-3; 8 bases map to TRBD2. V lost 2 bases, J lost 1 base, and 8 bases stayed unmatched. The CDR3 has 17 residues. The germline V gene has CDR1 SGHVS and CDR2 FNYEAQ. CDR3 nucleotide sequence: TGTGCCAGCAGCTTAATAGTGCGTAGCGGGGGCACAGATACGCAGTATTTT. Protein sequence: CASSLIVRSGGTDTQYF.

This chain joins TRBV21-1 and TRBJ1-4; TRBD1 is taken as the D call from the table, unchecked against the DNA. TRBV21-1 is a recognized pseudogene. There are 14 residues in the CDR3. CDR3 protein: CASKRQPWNEKLFF. The DNA for the CDR3 is TGTGCCAGCAAACGACAGCCCTGGAATGAAAAACTGTTTTTT.